These 12 T cell receptor beta chains were sequenced from one sample in a study of blood T cell repertoires in COVID-19. The data were produced by immunoSEQ multiplex PCR, yet TCRdb's version contains in-frame clones alone and is incomplete. The sample consists of a few hundred thousand clones, around 86% of them appearing once. Material: peripheral blood. Source of these receptors: a woman between 40 and 50 years old who had recovered from COVID-19.

The chain joins TRBV3-1 (or the pseudogene TRBV3-2) to TRBJ2-3; D is uncertain. The CDR3 loop spans 15 amino acids. The V end was cut by 3 bases, the J end by 4 bases, with 14 bases between. Germline loops: CDR1 LGHDT, CDR2 YNNKEL (reference sequence). The CDR3 sequence is CASSQAKLGPDTQYF. CDR3 sequence (DNA): TGTGCCAGCAGCCAGGCTAAACTGGGCCCAGATACGCAGTATTTT.

The V call is TRBV27, the J call TRBJ1-4; 9 positions match TRBD1. This CDR3 comprises 14 residues. V lost 3 bases, J lost 7 bases, and 3 bases stayed unmatched. Germline lookup yields CDR1 MNHEY and CDR2 SMNVEV (reference sequence). CDR3 nucleotide sequence: TGTGCCAGCAGTTTTGACAGGGGGGGTGAAAAACTGTTTTTT. Amino acids: CASSFDRGGEKLFF.

The chain recombines TRBV2 with TRBJ1-5; 8 positions match TRBD1. This CDR3 is built from 15 residues. V was pared by 6 bases and J by 5 bases, with 9 bases of the junction left unmatched. Germline loops: CDR1 SNHLY, CDR2 FYNNEI. The CDR3 coding sequence is TGTGCCAGCAGCCCCGGACAGGGCCGGGATCAGCCCCAGCATTTT. It specifies CASSPGQGRDQPQHF.

The chain links TRBV7-8 to TRBJ1-6, with D unresolved. Deletions cut 1 base from V and 7 bases from J, with 8 bases between. Germline CDR1 is SGHVS and CDR2 is FQNEAQ. The CDR3 length is 14 residues. CDR3 amino acids: CASSLVGENSPLHF. The CDR3 DNA sequence: TGTGCCAGCAGCTTAGTGGGAGAGAATTCACCCCTCCACTTT.

The V and J genes are TRBV5-4 and TRBJ2-3, with D uncertain. V gave up 4 bases and J gave up 2 bases, with 5 bases separating them. Germline V gene sequence: CDR1 SGHNT, CDR2 YYREEE (reference sequence). This CDR3 has 12 residues. CDR3 DNA: TGTGCCAGCAGCCACTACACAGATACGCAGTATTTT. Protein product: CASSHYTDTQYF.

V and J are TRBV5-4 and TRBJ2-1; 12 bases map to TRBD2. Germline values: CDR1 SGHNT, CDR2 YYREEE (reference sequence). The CDR3 has 15 residues. V trimming: 0 bases; J trimming: 7 bases; junction bases outside the gene matches: 2. The DNA for the CDR3 is TGTGCCAGCAGCTTGGCCGGGACTAGCGGGAATGAGCAGTTCTTC. Translating gives CASSLAGTSGNEQFF.

The V call is TRBV11-1, the J call TRBJ2-1; 8 bases map to TRBD2. CDR3 length equals 15 residues. The V gene end was trimmed by 1 base and the J gene end by 4 bases; junction bases not matched to a gene: 3. Germline V gene sequence: CDR1 SGHAT, CDR2 FQDESV (reference sequence). The CDR3 nucleotides are TGTGCCAGCAGCTTAGTACTAGCGGTATACAATGAGCAGTTCTTC. Amino acids: CASSLVLAVYNEQFF.

V gene TRBV5-6 combines with J gene TRBJ2-5; possibly TRBD2 for D (5 bases). This CDR3 comprises 14 residues. The germline CDR1 and CDR2 sequences are SGHDT and YYEEEE. The V end was cut by 0 bases, the J end by 3 bases, with 9 bases between. The CDR3 loop reads CASSLAGIKETQYF. The CDR3 coding sequence is TGTGCCAGCAGCTTGGCCGGGATTAAAGAGACCCAGTACTTC.

The V gene is TRBV7-9, the J gene TRBJ2-7; 14 bases map to TRBD2. This CDR3 has 15 residues. The germline CDR1 and CDR2 sequences are SEHNR and FQNEAQ (reference sequence). V shed 5 bases and J 7 bases; nucleotides not matched to a gene: 7. CDR3 sequence reads: CASSQGLAGVREQYF. The DNA of the CDR3 is TGTGCCAGCAGCCAGGGACTAGCGGGAGTTCGGGAGCAGTACTTC. The whole variable domain, remainder taken from reference TRBV7-9 and TRBJ2-7, is DTGVSQNPRHKITKRGQNVTFRCDPISEHNRLYWYRQTLGQGPEFLTYFQNEAQLEKSRLLSDRFSAERPKGSFSTLEIQRTEQGDSAMYLCASSQGLAGVREQYFGPGTRLTVT.

In its sample, this clone was seen a few times. Other DNA sequences in the same sample also yield this CDR3. CDR3 sequence reads: CASSLDRGYEQYF. The CDR3 DNA is TGTGCCAGCAGCTTAGACAGGGGGTATGAGCAGTACTTC. The chain carries TRBV7-9 and TRBJ2-7; TRBD1 matches 8 bases. This CDR3 region has 13 residues. V lost 1 base to trimming and J lost 7 bases; unmatched junction nucleotides: 3. Germline V lookup: CDR1 SEHNR, CDR2 FQNEAQ (reference sequence). Filled out from reference TRBV7-9 and TRBJ2-7, the complete variable domain reads DTGVSQNPRHKITKRGQNVTFRCDPISEHNRLYWYRQTLGQGPEFLTYFQNEAQLEKSRLLSDRFSAERPKGSFSTLEIQRTEQGDSAMYLCASSLDRGYEQYFGPGTRLTVT.

This rearrangement joins TRBV30 to TRBJ2-7; D is perhaps TRBD2 (6 bases). V lost 0 bases and J 3 bases, leaving 12 bases between the germline ends. The germline V gene encodes CDR1 GTSNPN and CDR2 SVGIG (reference sequence). The CDR3 loop spans 14 amino acids. The CDR3 loop is CAWSVGTSNYEQYF. CDR3 DNA: TGTGCCTGGAGTGTAGGGACTTCCAACTACGAGCAGTACTTC.

The chain carries TRBV6-1 and TRBJ2-5; 8 bases are a match to TRBD2. The CDR3 consists of 15 residues. CDR1 is MNHNS and CDR2 is SASEGT in the germline V gene. V was clipped by 1 base and J by 2 bases; unmatched bases: 3. This CDR3 reads CASSEVASGQETQYF. Here the CDR3 DNA reads TGTGCCAGCAGTGAAGTGGCTAGCGGGCAAGAGACCCAGTACTTC.